This T cell receptor beta chain stems from a study of beta chain features in type 1 diabetes (dated by TCRdb to the late 2010s). Broadly, across the study: Mean age, gender distribution, total cell number and subset yield were not different between patients and healthy donors. The study compared TCRB repertoires of sorted circulating CD4+ T cell subsets between recently diagnosed type 1 diabetes patients and matched healthy donors. A total of 107,917,701 sorted cells were examined across all samples, and the number of cells per subset was strongly correlated with RNA yield. Regulatory and stem cell-like memory subsets were isolated from only 8 patients and roughly 8 healthy donors, whereas naive and central memory subsets came from all 28 donors. The research as a whole found: Type 1 diabetes patients showed a moderate but significant shortening of TCRB CDR3 length in all four CD4+ subsets. Because the HLA sub-analyses included only small numbers of individuals, any influence of HLA type on TCRB rearrangement was left unresolved. At VDJ recombination sites, patients with type 1 diabetes made fewer insertions and deleted more nucleotides, a pattern implying thymic rearrangement abnormalities. The naive, central memory and regulatory TCRB repertoires appeared to resemble one another more closely among patients than among healthy donors. Because cDNA rather than genomic DNA was sequenced, highly expressing activated cells could have been over-represented, although no difference in activation and CD3 levels was found between groups. PCR may preferentially amplify shorter templates, but because patient and control samples were amplified and corrected together, any resulting skew would affect both groups equally.

In its sample, this clone was seen a few times. Its antigen has not been determined. No clone much larger than this one lies a single base away; base qualities are absent. From each donor, a single peripheral blood sample of approximately 120 mL on average was drawn into heparinised tubes. A BD FACSAria II and a panel including CD45RO, CCR7, CD25, CD127, CD95 and CD27 were used to sort naive, central memory, regulatory and stem cell-like memory CD4+ T cells. All sorted populations exceeded 98% purity. Right away, PBMCs were isolated by Lymphoprep density gradient centrifugation and were stained directly, with no culture step. So that batch effects would be minimized, each experiment stained and sorted samples in pairs, pairing one healthy donor with one patient. All of the isolated RNA was reverse transcribed with the High Capacity cDNA Reverse Transcription Kit, so expressed TCRB transcripts were sequenced. Deep immunoSEQ sequencing was performed on naive, central memory and regulatory T cell samples, with an average of roughly 3.6 million total reads per sample. Sorted cells were lysed in RLT buffer, and RNA was extracted using DNase-treated RNeasy Micro or Mini kits according to cell number. Each cell subset was processed separately to prevent cross-contamination, with patient and healthy donor samples processed together. TCRB sequences were amplified from cDNA with the immunoSEQ multiplex PCR, producing 87-bp fragments spanning the CDR3 region. Amplicons were sequenced on the Illumina HiSeq platform. Concerning the study's data processing: PCR bias was corrected computationally using synthetic template baselines, and reads within Hamming distance 2 were collapsed, with unmergeable singletons discarded. Reads were aligned to IMGT to assign V, D and J genes, CDR3 length, and insertions or deletions at six rearrangement sites. Within each subset, clonotype counts were normalized to sorted cell number, after which true diversity and Gini coefficients were computed with the tcR R package. The overlap coefficient, calculated on TCRB nucleotide sequences, was used to measure repertoire sharing. As a proxy for the pre-selection repertoire, out-of-frame TCRB sequences from naive cells were analyzed. In its TCRdb copy, this immuneACCESS table keeps in-frame sequences only and misses some clones. Where compared with another copy, unresolved V genes explain less than half of these, and the others have no known cause. V, J and clone size are those of that table, while D and trimming were read from the DNA. The sample table records some 150,000 clones; 10% of these occur just once. The ten largest account for around 1.2% of the sample.

This clonotype was sampled from a man between 18 and 35 years old in good health. Specimen: naive CD4+ T cells from blood. The sample's cell subset or site, from its label and the paper: true naive CD4+ T cells.

The nucleotides are TGCGCCAGCAGCCAAGGTATAGATCCCGGGGAGCTGTTTTTT. Translation gives CASSQGIDPGELFF. The receptor chain draws on TRBV4-3 and TRBJ2-2; the D gene remains uncertain. The germline V gene sets CDR1 to LGHNA and CDR2 to YSLEER. The CDR3 spans 14 residues, from the cysteine through the phenylalanine. Only the CDR3 part of the read is kept: 42 bases, read in frame from the first base. At the junction V is shortened by 1 base and J by 6 bases, with 9 bases in between.